This T cell receptor beta chain was documented in a study of blood T cell repertoires in COVID-19. About the study: Donors in the United States, Italy and Spain gave samples during acute or convalescent COVID-19. Nucleic acid was either cDNA or gDNA, and it came from T cells, B-cell-depleted T cells, or PBMCs.

As handled by the study authors: Amplification of reference gene primers was used by the study to estimate nucleated cell counts. TCRdb's copy holds only in-frame clones and misses some; the assay was immunoSEQ multiplex PCR. That table gives V, J and clone size, and the DNA gave D and trimming. The sample lists fewer than 100,000 clones, approximately 87% seen once, with 7% to 8% in the top ten. The CDR3 has 14 amino acids. V lost 8 bases to trimming and J lost 5 bases, with 18 bases between them. Germline V gene lookup returns CDR1 MNHEY and CDR2 SVGAGI. Sequenced sample: peripheral blood. The chain is built from TRBV6-5 and TRBJ2-5, with a possible D match to TRBD2 (6 bases). The sequence derives from a human donor with acute or convalescent COVID-19. The donor label of this sample is uncertain. CDR3 nucleotide sequence: TGTGCCAGCCGGGCGGGGCGTCAACGGGAGACCCAGTACTTC. Translating gives CASRAGRQRETQYF.